Below are 28 T cell receptor beta chains sequenced from a single sample in a study of cytomegalovirus exposure and HLA in healthy donors. The PCR was carried out with 60 Vbeta primers and 13 Jbeta primers. Generated by immunoSEQ multiplex PCR, the TCRdb table keeps only in-frame clones and is missing some. The table shows roughly 160,000 clones, with roughly 85% occurring only once. Sequencing was performed on PBMCs. The receptor set was obtained from a man aged 35 to 55 in good health and CMV-seronegative.

The genes are TRBV18 and TRBJ2-5, with 10 bases fitting TRBD1. TRBJ2-7 explains the end of the DNA better; the J call may be wrong. From germline, CDR1 is KGHSH and CDR2 LQKENI. This CDR3 has 14 amino acids. The DNA of the CDR3 is TGTGCCAGCTCGTCGGACAGGGGGTTCTACGAGCAGTACTTC. Its protein is CASSSDRGFYEQYF.

The chain is built from TRBV19 and TRBJ2-7; D is undetermined. CDR3 length: 12 residues. V was trimmed by 6 bases and J by 1 base, leaving 7 bases between them. Germline CDR1 LNHDA, CDR2 SQIVND (reference sequence). The CDR3 is CASSPSSYEQYF. CDR3 nucleotide sequence: TGTGCCAGTAGCCCGAGTTCCTACGAGCAGTACTTC.

Only a few counts were recorded for this clone. V is TRBV6-5 and J is TRBJ1-1; D is possibly TRBD1 (6 bases). The CDR3 extends over 15 amino acids. The germline CDR1 and CDR2 sequences are MNHEY and SVGAGI. The ends were cut back, 6 bases at V and 1 base at J, with 15 bases in the middle. For the CDR3, the DNA is TGTGCCAGCAGGGCATCAGGGGTTGGGAACACTGAAGCTTTCTTT. Encoded protein: CASRASGVGNTEAFF.

The chain is built from TRBV28 and TRBJ2-1; TRBD1 aligns across 7 bases. V dropped 6 bases and J dropped 0; count of bases not matched to a gene: 2. This CDR3 is built from 14 residues. Looked up from germline, CDR1 is MDHEN and CDR2 is SYDVKM. The CDR3 loop reads CASRRTGSYNEQFF. The CDR3 region has the DNA TGTGCCAGCAGAAGGACAGGCTCCTACAATGAGCAGTTCTTC.

The CDR3 DNA reads as TGTGCCAGCAGTGCACTAGCGGGCGGAAGGCCAGATACGCAGTATTTT. Its translation is CASSALAGGRPDTQYF. The chain couples TRBV27 to TRBJ2-3; 9 bases are a match to TRBD2. CDR3 size: 16 residues. CDR1 is MNHEY and CDR2 is SMNVEV in the germline V gene (reference sequence). J gave up 4 bases and V 5 bases, and 10 bases lay outside the gene matches.

This clone was picked up a small number of times. J is TRBJ2-1 and V is TRBV2; weak D call: TRBD1 (6 bases). CDR3 size: 15 residues. V lost 4 bases and J lost 6, with 16 bases in between. Germline values: CDR1 SNHLY, CDR2 FYNNEI. CDR3 loop: CASSADRPGRNEQFF. CDR3 nucleotide sequence: TGTGCCAGCAGTGCCGACAGGCCTGGGCGCAATGAGCAGTTCTTC. Together with reference TRBV2 and TRBJ2-1, the CDR3 gives the full variable domain: EPEVTQTPSHQVTQMGQEVILRCVPISNHLYFYWYRQILGQKVEFLVSFYNNEISEKSEIFDDQFSVERPDGSNFTLKIRSTKLEDSAMYFCASSADRPGRNEQFFGPGTRLTVL.

This clone came up a few times. The chain recombines TRBV6-5 with TRBJ1-5; 11 bases agree with TRBD1. This CDR3 has 15 amino acids. V lost 2 bases and J lost 11; bases outside the gene matches: 8. The V gene's germline CDR1 is MNHEY and CDR2 SVGAGI. CDR3: CASSYTGTGGVAQHF. The CDR3 DNA follows: TGTGCCAGCAGTTACACCGGGACAGGGGGGGTTGCCCAGCATTTT.

J is TRBJ2-5 and V is TRBV18, with 8 positions matching TRBD2. Losses at the gene ends were 6 bases for V and 5 bases for J; bases not matched to a gene: 5. Germline V gene data show CDR1 as KGHSH and CDR2 as LQKENI. The CDR3 contains 13 residues. CDR3 amino acids: CASSQRELETQYF. In nucleotides, the CDR3 is TGTGCCAGCTCCCAGCGGGAGCTCGAGACCCAGTACTTC.

V and J are TRBV10-3 and TRBJ2-2; tentative D call: TRBD1 (5 bases). The V and J ends lost 2 bases and 1 base respectively, with 8 bases between them. This CDR3 has 15 residues. Germline V lookup: CDR1 ENHRY, CDR2 SYGVKD. In DNA form, the CDR3 reads TGTGCCATCAGTGAGGGACAACAGAACACCGGGGAGCTGTTTTTT. Translation: CAISEGQQNTGELFF.

The chain has TRBV18 and TRBJ2-1, with a possible D match to TRBD1 (6 bases). Between the trimmed V and J ends, which lost 2 bases and 12 bases, there was a span of 11 bases. The CDR3 sequence is 12 residues long. Germline V gives CDR1 KGHSH, CDR2 LQKENI. The CDR3 sequence is CASSPTTGSQFF. Written as DNA, the CDR3 is TGTGCCAGCTCACCAACGACAGGTTCGCAGTTCTTC. Supplemented by reference TRBV18 and TRBJ2-1, the full variable domain reads NAGVMQNPRHLVRRRGQEARLRCSPMKGHSHVYWYRQLPEEGLKFMVYLQKENIIDESGMPKERFSAEFPKEGPSILRIQQVVRGDSAAYFCASSPTTGSQFFGPGTRLTVL.

The chain carries TRBV5-1 and TRBJ1-1; possible D gene TRBD1, 5 bases. Germline V lookup: CDR1 SGHRS, CDR2 YFSETQ. CDR3 size: 14 residues. The V and J ends lost 4 bases and 0 bases respectively, with 10 bases between them. The CDR3 bases are TGCGCCAGCAGCCCGGACACCTTGAACACTGAAGCTTTCTTT. Translated, it gives CASSPDTLNTEAFF.

V gene TRBV18 combines with J gene TRBJ2-2, with TRBD1 as a possible D gene (6 bases). This CDR3 is 15 amino acids long. CDR1 and CDR2 from the germline V gene are KGHSH and LQKENI. V was clipped by 3 bases and J by 3 bases, with 11 bases between them. CDR3 coding DNA: TGTGCCAGCTCACCCAGGGGTGAGGACACCGGGGAGCTGTTTTTT. It encodes CASSPRGEDTGELFF. The variable domain in full, completed from reference TRBV18 and TRBJ2-2, reads NAGVMQNPRHLVRRRGQEARLRCSPMKGHSHVYWYRQLPEEGLKFMVYLQKENIIDESGMPKERFSAEFPKEGPSILRIQQVVRGDSAAYFCASSPRGEDTGELFFGEGSRLTVL.

The chain links TRBV28 to TRBJ1-1, with no clear D. Deletions cut 6 bases from V and 1 base from J, with 9 bases between. This CDR3 contains 13 residues. In germline, CDR1 is MDHEN, CDR2 SYDVKM. DNA for the CDR3: TGTGCCAGCAGCATCGGAGGGAACACTGAAGCTTTCTTT. The encoded protein is CASSIGGNTEAFF.

About this clone: The same CDR3 can be traced to other DNA sequences in this sample. V and J are TRBV5-1 and TRBJ1-1, with D tentatively TRBD1 (6 bases). Germline values: CDR1 SGHRS, CDR2 YFSETQ. Trimming pared 4 bases from V and 1 base from J, leaving 17 bases between. The CDR3 contains 16 residues. The DNA of the CDR3 is TGCGCCAGCAGCCAAAGCAGAACGACAGGGAACACTGAAGCTTTCTTT. This codes for CASSQSRTTGNTEAFF.

The DNA for the CDR3 is TGTGCCAGCAGCCCGCAGAGGACAAGCTATGGCTACACCTTC. The encoded protein is CASSPQRTSYGYTF. The chain couples TRBV7-2 to TRBJ1-2; a weak D match, TRBD1 (5 bases). The CDR3 contains 14 residues. V was pared by 5 bases and J by 4 bases, with 14 bases between. In germline, CDR1 is SGHTA, CDR2 FQGNSA.

The chain couples TRBV5-1 to TRBJ2-7, with 7 bases lining up with TRBD1. The junction had 5 bases not matched to a gene; V was cut back by 2 bases and J by 0 bases. This CDR3 spans 15 amino acids. Germline CDR1 is SGHRS and CDR2 is YFSETQ. CDR3 sequence (DNA): TGCGCCAGCAGCTTATCCGGGACAGCCTCCTACGAGCAGTACTTC. Translating gives CASSLSGTASYEQYF. Complete variable domain (other parts from reference TRBV5-1 and TRBJ2-7): KAGVTQTPRYLIKTRGQQVTLSCSPISGHRSVSWYQQTPGQGLQFLFEYFSETQRNKGNFPGRFSGRQFSNSRSEMNVSTLELGDSALYLCASSLSGTASYEQYFGPGTRLTVT.

On this clone: One end of the junction fails to match germline, which may point to a read error. The V and J genes are TRBV5-1 and TRBJ2-4, with a weak D call TRBD1 (5 bases). This CDR3 spans 16 amino acids. Germline loops: CDR1 SGHRS, CDR2 YFSETQ. CDR3: CASSPRKGLPSNSQYF. Here the CDR3 DNA reads TGCGCCAGCAGCCCACGTAAGGGGCTCCCATCAAACAGTCAGTACTTC. The variable domain in full, completed from reference TRBV5-1 and TRBJ2-4, reads KAGVTQTPRYLIKTRGQQVTLSCSPISGHRSVSWYQQTPGQGLQFLFEYFSETQRNKGNFPGRFSGRQFSNSRSEMNVSTLELGDSALYLCASSPRKGLPSNSQYFGAGTRLSVL.

V gene TRBV19 combines with J gene TRBJ1-3; D remains unclear. The V gene lost 10 bases and the J gene lost 4 bases, with 20 bases spanning the gap. The CDR3 spans 15 residues. Germline CDR1 LNHDA, CDR2 SQIVND (reference sequence). DNA of the CDR3: TGTGCCACCACGGCTGATGTTAGCCCGGGAAACACCATATATTTT. Amino acids: CATTADVSPGNTIYF.

This clone was seen more than once but under ten times. The chain is built from TRBV27 and TRBJ1-1; D is possibly TRBD1 (5 bases). Germline CDR1 MNHEY, CDR2 SMNVEV (reference sequence). The CDR3 is 15 residues long. The V and J ends lost 4 bases and 4 bases respectively, with 16 bases between them. The CDR3 sequence: CASSYSQGLTTEAFF. CDR3 DNA: TGTGCCAGCAGTTATTCCCAGGGCTTAACCACTGAAGCTTTCTTT.

This chain connects TRBV6-1 to TRBJ1-6, with D perhaps matching TRBD1 (6 bases). This CDR3 is built from 12 residues. CDR1 is MNHNS and CDR2 is SASEGT in the germline V gene. Trimming shortened V by 6 bases and J by 8 bases, and 8 bases separated the two germline ends. The CDR3 spells CASSRGDSPLHF. Here the CDR3 DNA reads TGTGCCAGCAGCAGGGGTGATTCACCCCTCCACTTT.

This clone appeared a few times. The chain couples TRBV6-6 to TRBJ2-5; 9 bases align to TRBD2. Germline V gene sequence: CDR1 MNHNY, CDR2 SVGAGI (reference sequence). Unmatched junction bases numbered 11, after V lost 10 bases and J lost 2 bases. The CDR3 has 15 amino acids. CDR3: CAIQPAGGIQETQYF. The CDR3 DNA reads as TGTGCCATTCAGCCAGCGGGGGGAATACAAGAGACCCAGTACTTC.

The J gene is TRBJ2-1, the V gene TRBV5-5, with TRBD2 matching over 10 bases. The junction had 15 bases not matched to a gene; V was cut back by 2 bases and J by 10 bases. The CDR3 consists of 17 residues. Germline CDR1 is SGHKS and CDR2 is YYEKEE (reference sequence). The CDR3 sequence is CASSFRLASGRLGEQFF. CDR3 sequence (DNA): TGTGCCAGCAGCTTCAGGTTAGCTAGCGGGAGACTTGGGGAGCAGTTCTTC.

The chain links TRBV11-2 to TRBJ2-5; D not certain. The J call could be wrong; TRBJ2-7 is a better fit for the DNA end. The CDR3 is 12 amino acids. Germline V lookup: CDR1 SGHAT, CDR2 FQNNGV. The CDR3 region is CASSLSSHEQYF. CDR3 in DNA: TGTGCCAGCAGCTTATCGTCCCACGAGCAGTACTTC.

The chain is built from TRBV9 and TRBJ1-3; possible D gene TRBD1, 6 bases. The V end was cut by 3 bases, the J end by 6 bases, with 16 bases between. The CDR3 is 15 amino acids. Germline lookup yields CDR1 SGDLS and CDR2 YYNGEE. The CDR3 nucleotides are TGTGCCAGCAGCGGTTACAGGGAGATGTTAAACACCATATATTTT. The encoded protein is CASSGYREMLNTIYF.

The J gene is TRBJ2-5, the V gene TRBV5-1, with 12 bases identical to TRBD2. The J segment lost 3 bases and the V segment lost 5 bases, leaving 2 bases of the junction unmatched. The germline V gene has CDR1 SGHRS and CDR2 YFSETQ. CDR3 size: 14 residues. CDR3 loop: CASRRTSGEETQYF. CDR3 sequence (DNA): TGCGCCAGCAGACGGACTAGCGGGGAAGAGACCCAGTACTTC.

This chain joins TRBV7-9 and TRBJ2-7; tentatively, D is TRBD2 (5 bases). Germline loops: CDR1 SEHNR, CDR2 FQNEAQ (reference sequence). This CDR3 is 14 amino acids long. The V and J ends lost 2 bases and 6 bases respectively, with 14 bases between them. The CDR3 protein is CASSLQRIPAEQYF. In nucleotides, the CDR3 is TGTGCCAGCAGCTTACAGCGGATACCGGCCGAGCAGTACTTC.

This chain uses TRBV6-4 with TRBJ1-2, with a possible D match to TRBD1 (5 bases). Germline V gene data show CDR1 as MRHNA and CDR2 as SNTAGT. Trimming removed 2 bases at V and 7 bases at J, with 5 bases between. The CDR3 spans 11 residues. The CDR3 sequence: CASSDQGGYTF. The CDR3 DNA is TGTGCCAGCAGTGACCAGGGTGGCTACACCTTC.

The rearrangement joins TRBV29-1 to TRBJ1-1; D gene ambiguous. Germline V CDR1 and CDR2: SQVTM, ANQGSEA. V was pared by 6 bases and J by 2 bases, with 4 bases between. This CDR3 comprises 10 residues. The CDR3 bases are TGCAGCGTCGGTAACACTGAAGCTTTCTTT. Amino acids: CSVGNTEAFF.